This entry concerns a single TCR beta chain. The data were obtained in a study of CD8 T cells in Susac syndrome. An amount of RNA that ranged from roughly 0.45 to 1 ug was reverse transcribed with random hexamers. TCRdb reprocessed the immunoSEQ multiplex PCR reads via MiXCR and lists one record per CDR3 protein. The sample shows 150,000 to 200,000 distinct CDR3 sequences, roughly 92% of them seen only once. The TCR was taken from a human donor with Susac syndrome. What was sequenced was CD4+ T cells from PBMCs.

CDR3 sequence: CASSSPGTDYEQYF. CDR3 sequence (DNA): TGTGCCAGCAGTTCCCCCGGGACCGACTACGAGCAGTACTTC. The chain combines TRBV6-5 with TRBJ2-7, with D possibly called TRBD1 or TRBD2 (5 bases each). Trimming left V 4 bases short and J 3 bases short, with 13 bases between. The CDR3 loop spans 14 amino acids. CDR1 MNHEY and CDR2 SVGAGI come from the germline V gene.